A single sample gave rise to the 22 T cell receptor beta chains below, sequenced in a study of early T cells in non-severe SARS-CoV-2 infection. TCRdb passed the 5' RACE reads through MiXCR, listing each CDR3 protein once. The table includes roughly 32,000 distinct CDR3 sequences, about 6% detected once. The material sequenced was whole blood. The receptors derive from an adult who was a healthcare worker with PCR-confirmed SARS-CoV-2 infection or an uninfected control (not recorded which).

This clonotype was picked up many times. The chain has TRBV25-1 and TRBJ2-5; either TRBD1 or TRBD2 may supply D (5 bases each). The length of the CDR3 is 13 residues. Germline lookup yields CDR1 MGHDK and CDR2 SYGVNS. The V end was cut by 4 bases, the J end by 4 bases, with 10 bases between. CDR3 amino acids: CASSGGSRETQYF. CDR3 DNA: TGTGCCAGCAGTGGGGGGTCACGAGAGACCCAGTACTTC.

In its sample, this clonotype was seen many times. This chain connects TRBV6-5 to TRBJ2-3, with TRBD1 matching 10 bases. This CDR3 has 14 amino acids. V lost 6 bases to trimming and J lost 4 bases; unmatched junction nucleotides: 4. CDR1 MNHEY and CDR2 SVGAGI come from the germline V gene. The CDR3 loop is CASRAGQGPDTQYF. Here the CDR3 DNA reads TGTGCCAGCAGGGCGGGACAGGGGCCAGATACGCAGTATTTT.

In its sample, this clonotype was seen many times. The chain has TRBV12-3 or TRBV12-4 and TRBJ1-1; no firm D call. The V gene lost 8 bases and the J gene lost 5 bases, with 12 bases spanning the gap. The CDR3 consists of 12 residues. The CDR3 DNA is TGTGCCAGCGCGTTTGGCCCTACTGAAGCTTTCTTT. This gives the protein CASAFGPTEAFF.

This clonotype was seen repeatedly, ten times or more. This chain joins TRBV28 and TRBJ2-7; the D is unclear. Trimming stripped 7 bases from V and 1 base from J, with 8 bases between. Per the germline V gene, CDR1 is MDHEN and CDR2 is SYDVKM. The CDR3 extends over 12 amino acids. CDR3 sequence: CASTGWSYEQYF. CDR3 bases: TGTGCCAGCACTGGGTGGTCCTACGAGCAGTACTTC.

V usage is TRBV11-2 and J usage is TRBJ2-7; D may be TRBD1 (5 bases). The CDR3 loop spans 15 amino acids. Looked up from germline, CDR1 is SGHAT and CDR2 is FQNNGV. Trimming took 4 bases from V and 3 from J, leaving 16 bases between them. The CDR3 sequence: CASSSNGQIGYEQYF. DNA of the CDR3: TGTGCCAGCAGCTCGAACGGACAAATCGGCTACGAGCAGTACTTC. Using reference TRBV11-2 and TRBJ2-7 for the parts outside the CDR3, the full variable domain is EAGVAQSPRYKIIEKRQSVAFWCNPISGHATLYWYQQILGQGPKLLIQFQNNGVVDDSQLPKDRFSAERLKGVDSTLKIQPAKLEDSAVYLCASSSNGQIGYEQYFGPGTRLTVT.

In its sample, this clonotype was seen a few times. The chain links TRBV5-1 to TRBJ1-1, with D possibly matching TRBD1 (6 bases). Looked up from germline, CDR1 is SGHRS and CDR2 is YFSETQ. This CDR3 region has 13 residues. Deletions cut 4 bases from V and 0 bases from J, with 7 bases between. CDR3 bases: TGCGCCAGCAGCGACAGGATGAACACTGAAGCTTTCTTT. Translating it yields CASSDRMNTEAFF.

The sample holds many counts of this clonotype. The gene calls are TRBV5-5 and TRBJ1-5, with D tentatively TRBD1 (5 bases). This CDR3 is built from 15 residues. The V gene lost 2 bases and the J gene lost 4 bases, with 13 bases spanning the gap. Germline CDR1 and CDR2: SGHKS and YYEKEE (reference sequence). The CDR3 reads CASSFAGTENQPQHF. The CDR3 DNA reads as TGTGCCAGCAGCTTTGCCGGGACGGAAAATCAGCCCCAGCATTTT. The complete variable domain, with remaining parts taken from reference TRBV5-5 and TRBJ1-5, reads DAGVTQSPTHLIKTRGQQVTLRCSPISGHKSVSWYQQVLGQGPQFIFQYYEKEERGRGNFPDRFSARQFPNYSSELNVNALLLGDSALYLCASSFAGTENQPQHFGDGTRLSIL.

This clonotype was picked up a small number of times. This rearrangement joins TRBV12-3 or TRBV12-4 to TRBJ1-2, with 10 bases that match TRBD1. V lost 5 bases to trimming and J lost 12 bases; unmatched junction nucleotides: 3. The CDR3 length is 11 residues. DNA of the CDR3: TGTGCCAGCAGTACCGGACAGGGGGACACCTTC. Translating it yields CASSTGQGDTF.

This clonotype was counted ten times or more. The genes are TRBV3-1 and TRBJ2-3, with TRBD2 as a possible D gene (5 bases). Trimming took 5 bases from V and 4 from J, leaving 16 bases between them. Germline V CDR1 and CDR2: LGHDT, YNNKEL (reference sequence). This CDR3 has 15 amino acids. CDR3 bases: TGTGCCAGCAGCACTTGGGGAGAAGTTCCAGATACGCAGTATTTT. Protein product: CASSTWGEVPDTQYF.

The table lists this clonotype with a few counts. The CDR3 coding sequence is TGTGCCAGCTCCCGGGAGGGTGAGCAGCCCCAGCATTTT. It yields the protein CASSREGEQPQHF. This sequence joins TRBV2 and TRBJ1-5; D uncertain. The CDR3 is 13 amino acids. Trimming left V 8 bases short and J 7 bases short, with 15 bases between. CDR1 and CDR2 (germline): SNHLY, FYNNEI.

This clonotype was seen ten or more times. V usage is TRBV5-8 and J usage is TRBJ2-7, with 7 bases identical to TRBD1. The CDR3 is made up of 15 amino acids. With V trimmed by 3 bases and J by 3 bases, 9 bases remained unmatched. Germline CDR1 SGHTS, CDR2 YDEGEE. CDR3 nucleotides: TGTGCCAGCAGCTCGATCTGGACAGGCCTCTACGAGCAGTACTTC. Its protein is CASSSIWTGLYEQYF.

A word on this clonotype: A read error may be the cause here, since a much bigger clone is one base away. This CDR3 is missing its conserved last phenylalanine or tryptophan, likely due to a read error. V usage is TRBV30 and J usage is TRBJ2-3, with 12 nucleotides matching TRBD2. The CDR3 totals 14 residues. V gave up 7 bases and J gave up 5 bases; unmatched junction bases: 7. Per germline, CDR1 GTSNPN and CDR2 SVGIG (reference sequence). The CDR3: CASRLAGAKDTQYL. In nucleotides, the CDR3 is TGTGCCTCAAGACTAGCGGGGGCGAAAGATACGCAGTATCTT.

Ten or more counts support this clonotype. The rearrangement links TRBV19 to TRBJ1-1; D perhaps matches TRBD1 (5 bases). Trimming took off 6 bases at V and 1 base at J, with 15 bases between the two ends. The CDR3 is 15 amino acids. Germline lookup yields CDR1 LNHDA and CDR2 SQIVND (reference sequence). In DNA form, the CDR3 reads TGTGCCAGTAGCCCCGGGGCAGGGAGGAACACTGAAGCTTTCTTT. This sequence encodes CASSPGAGRNTEAFF.

In this sample, this clonotype turned up many times. The chain uses TRBV15 and TRBJ1-6, with a weak D call TRBD1 (5 bases). This CDR3 contains 16 residues. V lost 0 bases and J 8 bases, leaving 14 bases between the germline ends. Germline loops: CDR1 LNHNV, CDR2 YYDKDF (reference sequence). CDR3 DNA: TGTGCCACCAGCAGAGATCCCGGCGGGGGGTATTCACCCCTCCACTTT. It encodes CATSRDPGGGYSPLHF.

The genes are TRBV11-2 and TRBJ2-3, with D possibly called TRBD1 or TRBD2 (5 bases each). V gave up 7 bases and J gave up 3 bases, with 17 bases separating them. Germline V lookup: CDR1 SGHAT, CDR2 FQNNGV. The CDR3 runs 15 residues. DNA for the CDR3: TGTGCCAGCAACCGGCCCGGGACCCAAACAGATACGCAGTATTTT. Translated: CASNRPGTQTDTQYF.

The V gene is TRBV7-8, the J gene TRBJ1-4; D remains ambiguous. CDR1 SGHVS and CDR2 FQNEAQ come from the germline V gene. The germline V and J ends were trimmed by 5 bases and 8 bases, with 15 bases remaining between them. This CDR3 contains 14 residues. CDR3 coding DNA: TGTGCCAGCAGCCCAGGACTGAGGCCCGAAAAACTGTTTTTT. Translated: CASSPGLRPEKLFF.

This clonotype has a count of ten or more. The V gene is TRBV9, the J gene TRBJ1-2; D is possibly TRBD1 (6 bases). CDR3 length: 14 residues. The germline V gene encodes CDR1 SGDLS and CDR2 YYNGEE. The germline V and J ends were trimmed by 4 bases and 4 bases, with 14 bases remaining between them. Written as DNA, the CDR3 is TGTGCCAGCAGCCCAGGGGTCGGGGGCTATGGCTACACCTTC. Translated: CASSPGVGGYGYTF.

V gene TRBV6-1 combines with J gene TRBJ1-1, with D possibly being TRBD1 (5 bases). Looked up from germline, CDR1 is MNHNS and CDR2 is SASEGT. V was trimmed by 4 bases and J by 1 base, leaving 16 bases between them. This CDR3 is 16 amino acids long. The CDR3 DNA follows: TGTGCCAGCAGTGGGGACGTACGGACGACGAACACTGAAGCTTTCTTT. Residues: CASSGDVRTTNTEAFF.

This clonotype came up a few times. V gene TRBV3-1 combines with J gene TRBJ2-1; TRBD2 matches 7 bases. This CDR3 contains 15 residues. Unmatched junction bases numbered 4, after V lost 1 base and J lost 4 bases. Germline CDR1 reads LGHDT; CDR2 reads YNNKEL (reference sequence). CDR3 sequence (DNA): TGTGCCAGCAGCCAAGGTCCGGGGGGATACAATGAGCAGTTCTTC. This translates into CASSQGPGGYNEQFF.

This clonotype was recorded at least ten times. This rearrangement joins TRBV6-5 to TRBJ2-7; D is unresolved. The V and J ends lost 0 bases and 1 base respectively, with 10 bases between them. Germline V CDR1 and CDR2: MNHEY, SVGAGI. The CDR3 contains 15 residues. This chain's CDR3 is CASSYSSLGSYEQYF. For the CDR3, the DNA is TGTGCCAGCAGTTACTCGTCGTTGGGGTCCTACGAGCAGTACTTC.

This clonotype was observed at least ten times. The chain combines TRBV7-8 with TRBJ2-7, with D perhaps TRBD1 (6 bases). The CDR3 runs to 15 residues. Trimming left V 0 bases short and J 5 bases short, with 14 bases between. Germline lookup yields CDR1 SGHVS and CDR2 FQNEAQ. CDR3 nucleotides: TGTGCCAGCAGCTTAGCGCAAGGGGACACGAACGAGCAGTACTTC. Its translation is CASSLAQGDTNEQYF.

CDR3 amino acids: CSARLQQVSGQGYTF. The DNA of the CDR3 is TGCAGTGCTAGACTCCAACAGGTTTCAGGGCAGGGCTACACCTTC. This chain uses TRBV20-1 with TRBJ1-2, with TRBD1 as a possible D gene (5 bases). The CDR3 loop spans 15 amino acids. Trimming left V 2 bases short and J 8 bases short, with 21 bases between. The germline CDR1 and CDR2 sequences are DFQATT and SNEGSKA (reference sequence).